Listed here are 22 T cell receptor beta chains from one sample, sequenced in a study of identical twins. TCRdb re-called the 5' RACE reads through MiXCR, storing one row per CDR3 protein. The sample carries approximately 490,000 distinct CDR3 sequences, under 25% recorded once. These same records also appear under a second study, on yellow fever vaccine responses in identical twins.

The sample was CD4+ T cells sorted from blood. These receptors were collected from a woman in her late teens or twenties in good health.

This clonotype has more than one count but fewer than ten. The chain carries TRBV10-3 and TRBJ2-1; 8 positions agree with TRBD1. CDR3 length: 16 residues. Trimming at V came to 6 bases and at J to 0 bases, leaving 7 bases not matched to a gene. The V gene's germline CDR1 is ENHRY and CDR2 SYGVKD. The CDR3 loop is CAIRPGGAGSYNEQFF. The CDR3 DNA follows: TGTGCCATCAGGCCAGGGGGCGCGGGCTCCTACAATGAGCAGTTCTTC.

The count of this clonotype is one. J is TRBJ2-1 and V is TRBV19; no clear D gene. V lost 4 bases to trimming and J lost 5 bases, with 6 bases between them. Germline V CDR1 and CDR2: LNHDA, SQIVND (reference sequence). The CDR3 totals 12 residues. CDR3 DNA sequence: TGTGCCAGTAGTACAACTAACAATGAGCAGTTCTTC. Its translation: CASSTTNNEQFF.

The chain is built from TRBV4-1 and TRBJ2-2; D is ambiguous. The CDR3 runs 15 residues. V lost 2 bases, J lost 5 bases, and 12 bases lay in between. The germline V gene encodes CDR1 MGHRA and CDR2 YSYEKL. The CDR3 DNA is TGCGCCAGCAGCCAACTAGGGATGGTAACCGGGGAGCTGTTTTTT. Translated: CASSQLGMVTGELFF.

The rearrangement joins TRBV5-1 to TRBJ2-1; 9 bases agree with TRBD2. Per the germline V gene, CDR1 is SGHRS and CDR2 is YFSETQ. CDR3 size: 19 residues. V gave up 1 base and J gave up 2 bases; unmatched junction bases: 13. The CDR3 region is CASSLISGGPAMTYNEQFF. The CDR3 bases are TGCGCCAGCAGCTTGATAAGCGGGGGGCCCGCGATGACCTACAATGAGCAGTTCTTC.

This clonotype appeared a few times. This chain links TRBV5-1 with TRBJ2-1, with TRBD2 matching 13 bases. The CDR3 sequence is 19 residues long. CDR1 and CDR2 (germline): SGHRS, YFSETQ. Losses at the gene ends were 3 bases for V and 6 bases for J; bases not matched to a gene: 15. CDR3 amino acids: CASSSLLAGGPPASNEQFF. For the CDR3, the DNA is TGCGCCAGCAGCTCCCTACTAGCGGGAGGGCCCCCGGCATCCAATGAGCAGTTCTTC.

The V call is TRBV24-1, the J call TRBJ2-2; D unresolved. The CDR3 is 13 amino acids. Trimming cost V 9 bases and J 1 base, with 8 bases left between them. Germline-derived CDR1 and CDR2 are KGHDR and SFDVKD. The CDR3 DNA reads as TGTGCCACCGCGAAAGGGAACACCGGGGAGCTGTTTTTT. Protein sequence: CATAKGNTGELFF.

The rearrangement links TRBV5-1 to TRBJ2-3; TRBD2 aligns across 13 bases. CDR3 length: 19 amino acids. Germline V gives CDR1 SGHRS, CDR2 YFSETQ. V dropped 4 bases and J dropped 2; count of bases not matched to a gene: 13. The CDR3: CASSREGLAGAPSTDTQYF. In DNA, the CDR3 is TGCGCCAGCAGCCGAGAAGGACTAGCGGGGGCCCCGTCCACAGATACGCAGTATTTT.

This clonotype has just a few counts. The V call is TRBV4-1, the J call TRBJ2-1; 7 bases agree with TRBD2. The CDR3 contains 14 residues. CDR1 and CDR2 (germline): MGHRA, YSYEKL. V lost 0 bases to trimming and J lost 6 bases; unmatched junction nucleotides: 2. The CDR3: CASSQELAFNEQFF. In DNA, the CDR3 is TGCGCCAGCAGCCAAGAACTAGCGTTCAATGAGCAGTTCTTC.

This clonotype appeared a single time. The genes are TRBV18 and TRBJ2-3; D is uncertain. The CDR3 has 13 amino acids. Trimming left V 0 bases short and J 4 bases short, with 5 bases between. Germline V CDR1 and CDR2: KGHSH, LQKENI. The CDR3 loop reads CASSPPSPDTQYF. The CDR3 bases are TGTGCCAGCTCACCACCGTCCCCAGATACGCAGTATTTT.

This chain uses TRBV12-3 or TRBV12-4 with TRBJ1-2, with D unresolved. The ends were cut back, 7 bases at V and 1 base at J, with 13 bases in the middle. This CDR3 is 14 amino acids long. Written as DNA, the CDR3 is TGTGCCAGCAAAAGGCCAGGAGATAACTATGGCTACACCTTC. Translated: CASKRPGDNYGYTF.

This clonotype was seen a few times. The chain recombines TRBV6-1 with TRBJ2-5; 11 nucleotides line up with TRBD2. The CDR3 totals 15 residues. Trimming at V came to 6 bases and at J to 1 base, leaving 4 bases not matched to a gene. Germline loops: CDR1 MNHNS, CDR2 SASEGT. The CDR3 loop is CASRHTSGGQETQYF. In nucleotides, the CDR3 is TGTGCCAGCAGACACACTAGCGGGGGCCAAGAGACCCAGTACTTC.

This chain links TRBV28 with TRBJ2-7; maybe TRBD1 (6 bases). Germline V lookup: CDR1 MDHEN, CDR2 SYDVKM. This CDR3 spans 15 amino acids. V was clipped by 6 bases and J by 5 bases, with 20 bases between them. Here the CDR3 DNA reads TGTGCCAGCAGCCCCCCCCTGACAGGTTCCCACGAGCAGTACTTC. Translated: CASSPPLTGSHEQYF.

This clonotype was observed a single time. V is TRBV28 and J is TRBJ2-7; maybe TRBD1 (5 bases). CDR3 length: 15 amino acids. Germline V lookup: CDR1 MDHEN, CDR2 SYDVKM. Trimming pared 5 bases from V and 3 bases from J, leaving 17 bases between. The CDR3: CASSPLDRNYYEQYF. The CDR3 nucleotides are TGTGCCAGCAGTCCACTCGACAGAAACTACTACGAGCAGTACTTC.

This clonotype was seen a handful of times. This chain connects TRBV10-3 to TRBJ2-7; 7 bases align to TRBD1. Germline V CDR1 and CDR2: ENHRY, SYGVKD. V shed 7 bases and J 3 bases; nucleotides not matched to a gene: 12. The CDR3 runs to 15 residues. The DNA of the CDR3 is TGTGCCATCAACAAATCCCGGGACAGAATCTACGAGCAGTACTTC. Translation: CAINKSRDRIYEQYF.

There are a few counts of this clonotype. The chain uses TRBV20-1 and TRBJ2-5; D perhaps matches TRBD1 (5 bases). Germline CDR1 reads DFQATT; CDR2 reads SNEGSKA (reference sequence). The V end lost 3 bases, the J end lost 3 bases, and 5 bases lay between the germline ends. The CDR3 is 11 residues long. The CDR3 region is CSASREETQYF. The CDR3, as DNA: TGCAGTGCTAGCAGGGAAGAGACCCAGTACTTC.

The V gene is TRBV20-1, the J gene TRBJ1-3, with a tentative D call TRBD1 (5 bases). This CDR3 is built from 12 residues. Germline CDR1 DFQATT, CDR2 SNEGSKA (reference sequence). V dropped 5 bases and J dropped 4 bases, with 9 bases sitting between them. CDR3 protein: CSAPGLGNTIYF. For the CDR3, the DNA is TGCAGTGCTCCGGGACTCGGAAACACCATATATTTT.

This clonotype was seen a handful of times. The CDR3, as DNA: TGTGCCAGCAGTCCTCGCTTGGGGAAGGGGCAGTTCTTC. It codes for CASSPRLGKGQFF. This rearrangement joins TRBV6-1 to TRBJ2-1, with D uncertain. The CDR3 is 13 amino acids. V was pared by 5 bases and J by 12 bases, with 17 bases between. CDR1 MNHNS and CDR2 SASEGT come from the germline V gene.

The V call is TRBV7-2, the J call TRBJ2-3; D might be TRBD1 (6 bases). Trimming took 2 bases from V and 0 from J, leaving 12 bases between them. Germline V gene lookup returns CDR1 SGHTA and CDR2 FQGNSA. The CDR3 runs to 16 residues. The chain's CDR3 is CASSLRDTSSTDTQYF. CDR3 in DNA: TGTGCCAGCAGCTTACGGGACACTTCTAGCACAGATACGCAGTATTTT.

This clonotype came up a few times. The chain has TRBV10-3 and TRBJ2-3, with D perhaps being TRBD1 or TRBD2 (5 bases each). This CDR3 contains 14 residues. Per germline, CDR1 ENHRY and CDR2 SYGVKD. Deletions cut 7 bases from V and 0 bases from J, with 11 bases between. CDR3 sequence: CAINPGPSTDTQYF. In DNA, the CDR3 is TGTGCCATCAATCCGGGGCCTAGCACAGATACGCAGTATTTT.

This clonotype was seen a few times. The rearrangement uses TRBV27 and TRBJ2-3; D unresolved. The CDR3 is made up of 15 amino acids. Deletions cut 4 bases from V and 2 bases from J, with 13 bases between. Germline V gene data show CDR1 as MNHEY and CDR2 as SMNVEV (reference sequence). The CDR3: CASSSLLELTDTQYF. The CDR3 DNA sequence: TGTGCCAGCAGTTCCTTATTAGAGCTCACAGATACGCAGTATTTT.

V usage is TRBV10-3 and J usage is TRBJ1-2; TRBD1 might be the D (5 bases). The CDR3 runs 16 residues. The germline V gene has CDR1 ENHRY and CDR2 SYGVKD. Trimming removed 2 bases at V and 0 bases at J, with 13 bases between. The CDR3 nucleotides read TGTGCCATCAGTGAGAAGGGGCCGTATACTAACTATGGCTACACCTTC. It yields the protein CAISEKGPYTNYGYTF.

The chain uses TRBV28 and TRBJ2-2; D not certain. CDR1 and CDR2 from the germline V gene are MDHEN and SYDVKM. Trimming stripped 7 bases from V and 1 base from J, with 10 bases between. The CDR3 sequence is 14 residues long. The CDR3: CASTRPRNTGELFF. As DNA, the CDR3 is TGTGCCAGCACGCGGCCGAGGAACACCGGGGAGCTGTTTTTT. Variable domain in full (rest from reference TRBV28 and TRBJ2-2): DVKVTQSSRYLVKRTGEKVFLECVQDMDHENMFWYRQDPGLGLRLIYFSYDVKMKEKGDIPEGYSVSREKKERFSLILESASTNQTSMYLCASTRPRNTGELFFGEGSRLTVL.